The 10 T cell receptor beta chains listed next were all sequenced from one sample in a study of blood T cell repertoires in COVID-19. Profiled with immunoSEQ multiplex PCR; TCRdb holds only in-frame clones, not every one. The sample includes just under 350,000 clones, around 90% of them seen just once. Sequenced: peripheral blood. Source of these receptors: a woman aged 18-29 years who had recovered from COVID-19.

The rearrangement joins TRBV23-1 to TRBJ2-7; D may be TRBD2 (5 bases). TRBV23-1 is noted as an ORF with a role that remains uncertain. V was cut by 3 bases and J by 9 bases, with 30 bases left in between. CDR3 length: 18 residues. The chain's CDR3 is CASSHSLAVCPGSIGQYV. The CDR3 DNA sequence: TGCGCCAGCAGTCACTCTCTAGCCGTTTGCCCAGGATCTATAGGGCAGTACGTC.

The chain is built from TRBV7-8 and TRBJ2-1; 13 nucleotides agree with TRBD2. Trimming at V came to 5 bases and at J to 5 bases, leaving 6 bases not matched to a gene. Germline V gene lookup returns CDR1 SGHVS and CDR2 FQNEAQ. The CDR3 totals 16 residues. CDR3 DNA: TGTGCCAGCAGCCGTAAAGGACTAGCGGGAGACAATGAGCAGTTCTTC. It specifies CASSRKGLAGDNEQFF.

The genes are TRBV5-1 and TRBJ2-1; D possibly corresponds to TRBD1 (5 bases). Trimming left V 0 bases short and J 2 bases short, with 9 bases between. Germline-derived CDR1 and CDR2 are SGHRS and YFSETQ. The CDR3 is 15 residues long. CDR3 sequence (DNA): TGCGCCAGCAGCTTGGTTCAGGGCCCCTACAATGAGCAGTTCTTC. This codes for CASSLVQGPYNEQFF.

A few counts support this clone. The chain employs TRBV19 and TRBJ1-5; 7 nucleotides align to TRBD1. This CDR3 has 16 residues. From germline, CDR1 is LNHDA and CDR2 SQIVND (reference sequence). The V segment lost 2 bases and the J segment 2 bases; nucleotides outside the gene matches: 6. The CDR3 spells CASSINTGAGNQPQHF. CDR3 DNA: TGTGCCAGTAGTATAAATACAGGGGCGGGCAATCAGCCCCAGCATTTT.

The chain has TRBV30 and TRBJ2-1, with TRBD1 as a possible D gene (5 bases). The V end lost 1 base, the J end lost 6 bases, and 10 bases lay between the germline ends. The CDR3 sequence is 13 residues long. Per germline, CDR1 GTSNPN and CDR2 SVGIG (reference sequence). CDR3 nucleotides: TGTGCCTGGAGTGCTGGGGCCAGCAATGAGCAGTTCTTC. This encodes CAWSAGASNEQFF.

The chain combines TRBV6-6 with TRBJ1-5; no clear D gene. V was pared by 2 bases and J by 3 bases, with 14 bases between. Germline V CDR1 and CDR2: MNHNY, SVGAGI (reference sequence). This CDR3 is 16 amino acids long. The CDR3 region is CASSYPHGGFNQPQHF. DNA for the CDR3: TGTGCCAGCAGTTACCCTCATGGCGGGTTCAATCAGCCCCAGCATTTT.

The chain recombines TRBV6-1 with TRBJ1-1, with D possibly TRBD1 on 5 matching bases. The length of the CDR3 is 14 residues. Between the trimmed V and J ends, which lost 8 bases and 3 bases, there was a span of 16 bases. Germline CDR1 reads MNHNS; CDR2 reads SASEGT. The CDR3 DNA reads TGTGCCAGCCAGAAAGGGGTTGGGGACACTGAAGCTTTCTTT. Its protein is CASQKGVGDTEAFF.

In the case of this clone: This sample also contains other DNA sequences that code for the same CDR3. The CDR3 sequence: CASSLGGDTEAFF. The CDR3 DNA sequence: TGCGCCAGCAGCTTAGGGGGGGACACTGAAGCTTTCTTT. The chain recombines TRBV5-1 with TRBJ1-1; D is perhaps TRBD1 (6 bases). The germline V and J ends were trimmed by 2 bases and 3 bases, with 8 bases remaining between them. The CDR3 totals 13 residues. Germline CDR1 reads SGHRS; CDR2 reads YFSETQ.

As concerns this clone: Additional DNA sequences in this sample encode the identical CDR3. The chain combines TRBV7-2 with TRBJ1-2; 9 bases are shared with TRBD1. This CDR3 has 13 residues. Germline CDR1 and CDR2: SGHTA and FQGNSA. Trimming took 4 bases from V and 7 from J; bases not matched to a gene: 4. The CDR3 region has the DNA TGTGCCAGCAGCTCGGGACAGGGCCCTGGCTACACCTTC. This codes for CASSSGQGPGYTF.

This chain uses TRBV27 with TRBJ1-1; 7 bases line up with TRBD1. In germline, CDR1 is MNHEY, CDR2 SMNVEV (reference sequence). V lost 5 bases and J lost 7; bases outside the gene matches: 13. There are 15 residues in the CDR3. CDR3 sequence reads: CASSVARGANYEAFF. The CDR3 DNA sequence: TGTGCCAGCAGTGTTGCCAGGGGGGCGAACTATGAAGCTTTCTTT.